This T cell receptor beta chain originates from a study of cytomegalovirus exposure and HLA in healthy donors. Concerning this clone itself: Its specificity is not known.

The study's findings and limits: Associated with cytomegalovirus, according to the listing, were 150 to 200 TCR beta chains.

The CDR3 is made up of 14 amino acids. Trimming at V came to 5 bases and at J to 4 bases, leaving 5 bases not matched to a gene. Germline loops: CDR1 SGHAT, CDR2 FQNNGV. Sequencing used immunoSEQ multiplex PCR; TCRdb keeps in-frame clones, though not all of them. Among 150,000 to 200,000 clones listed, 80% to 85% were seen once. The TCR comes from a woman in her 30s in good health and CMV-seronegative. The specimen sequenced was PBMCs. This rearrangement joins TRBV11-2 to TRBJ1-1, with 9 bases matching TRBD1. CDR3 loop: CASSIQGAGTEAFF. Here the CDR3 DNA reads TGTGCCAGCAGCATACAGGGGGCGGGCACTGAAGCTTTCTTT.